These 23 T cell receptor beta chains came from one sample sequenced in a study of identical twins. TCRdb reanalysed the 5' RACE reads using MiXCR and keeps one entry per CDR3 protein. The repertoire holds about 730,000 distinct CDR3 sequences, around 20% seen once, with 4% to 5.5% in the top ten. This sample was shared with a second study, whose subject was T cells expressing NK-cell markers.

Sequenced sample: PBMCs. These receptors all come from a woman younger than 35 in good health.

The chain recombines TRBV10-1 with TRBJ1-5, with D perhaps TRBD1 (6 bases). The CDR3 has 14 residues. In germline, CDR1 is WNHNN, CDR2 SYGVQD (reference sequence). V was clipped by 4 bases and J by 6 bases, with 13 bases between them. CDR3 sequence (DNA): TGCGCCAGCAGTGCAGGGACAACGTTTCAGCCCCAGCATTTT. It is translated as CASSAGTTFQPQHF.

J is TRBJ2-1 and V is TRBV5-1, with D unresolved. Trimming removed 4 bases at V and 0 bases at J, with 8 bases between. CDR3 length: 14 amino acids. CDR1 and CDR2 (germline): SGHRS, YFSETQ. In DNA form, the CDR3 reads TGCGCCAGCAGCCACGGCTCCTCCTACAATGAGCAGTTCTTC. It specifies CASSHGSSYNEQFF.

The CDR3 bases are TGTGCCAGCAGCCTTAACGGACAATCCGGGGAGCTGTTTTTT. Its translation: CASSLNGQSGELFF. The gene calls are TRBV5-4 and TRBJ2-2, with D possibly matching TRBD1 (5 bases). This CDR3 has 14 residues. V was pared by 4 bases and J by 6 bases, with 13 bases between. Germline CDR1 is SGHNT and CDR2 is YYREEE (reference sequence).

This clonotype appeared a few times. The CDR3 sequence is CAISPVSSGGYTF. CDR3 sequence (DNA): TGTGCCATCAGCCCGGTTAGCTCCGGAGGCTACACCTTC. The chain combines TRBV10-3 with TRBJ1-2; D not certain. The CDR3 has 13 residues. Per the germline V gene, CDR1 is ENHRY and CDR2 is SYGVKD. V dropped 6 bases and J dropped 8 bases, with 16 bases sitting between them.

This clonotype has more than one count but fewer than ten. The genes are TRBV5-1 and TRBJ2-7; D gene ambiguous. CDR3 length equals 13 residues. From germline, CDR1 is SGHRS and CDR2 YFSETQ. V lost 0 bases and J 5 bases, leaving 9 bases between the germline ends. The CDR3 DNA sequence: TGCGCCAGCAGCTTGGGGGTCTATGACGAGCAGTACTTC. This gives the protein CASSLGVYDEQYF.

J is TRBJ2-2 and V is TRBV20-1, with D possibly being TRBD1 (5 bases). From germline, CDR1 is DFQATT and CDR2 SNEGSKA (reference sequence). V shed 1 base and J shed 7 bases, with 13 bases lying between them. The CDR3 length is 14 residues. The CDR3 DNA reads TGCAGTGCTAGAGTGGGGCCCACGGACGGGGAGCTGTTTTTT. Amino acids: CSARVGPTDGELFF.

The rearrangement links TRBV6-2 or TRBV6-3 to TRBJ2-4; D is unresolved. Germline values: CDR1 MNHEY, CDR2 SVGEGT. V was cut by 0 bases and J by 0 bases, with 12 bases left in between. This CDR3 contains 17 residues. The CDR3 loop is CASSYSGSPLAKNIQYF. As DNA, the CDR3 is TGTGCCAGCAGTTACTCAGGGTCGCCCCTAGCCAAAAACATTCAGTACTTC.

This chain uses TRBV5-5 with TRBJ2-1, with 9 bases fitting TRBD2. The CDR3 contains 16 residues. Germline V gene lookup returns CDR1 SGHKS and CDR2 YYEKEE (reference sequence). V dropped 2 bases and J dropped 2; count of bases not matched to a gene: 5. The CDR3, as DNA: TGTGCCAGCAGCTTCGCTAGCGGGGTCACCTACAATGAGCAGTTCTTC. Amino acid sequence: CASSFASGVTYNEQFF.

The gene calls are TRBV20-1 and TRBJ1-6; 8 bases match TRBD1. Germline-derived CDR1 and CDR2 are DFQATT and SNEGSKA (reference sequence). The CDR3 is 13 residues long. V was pared by 5 bases and J by 6 bases, with 3 bases of the junction left unmatched. The CDR3 is CSAQTGVNSPLHF. The DNA for the CDR3 is TGCAGTGCTCAGACAGGGGTTAATTCACCCCTCCACTTT.

This clonotype appeared many times. The chain links TRBV3-1 to TRBJ2-1; a weak D match, TRBD2 (6 bases). The CDR3 length is 15 residues. Deletions cut 0 bases from V and 6 bases from J, with 12 bases between. The germline V gene encodes CDR1 LGHDT and CDR2 YNNKEL (reference sequence). The CDR3 is CASSQDFRGGNEQFF. Here the CDR3 DNA reads TGTGCCAGCAGCCAAGATTTCCGGGGAGGCAATGAGCAGTTCTTC.

The chain carries TRBV30 and TRBJ1-4, with D unclear. This CDR3 contains 15 residues. Germline V gives CDR1 GTSNPN, CDR2 SVGIG (reference sequence). V lost 0 bases to trimming and J lost 7 bases, with 15 bases between them. The CDR3, as DNA: TGTGCCTGGAGTGTTACCGGTAACTGGGGTGAAAAACTGTTTTTT. This gives the protein CAWSVTGNWGEKLFF.

The chain links TRBV20-1 to TRBJ2-7, with TRBD2 identical over 10 bases. The CDR3 length is 15 residues. CDR1 is DFQATT and CDR2 is SNEGSKA in the germline V gene (reference sequence). V lost 0 bases and J lost 0; bases outside the gene matches: 2. As DNA, the CDR3 is TGCAGTGCTAGAGATGGACTAGCGGCCTCCTACGAGCAGTACTTC. It yields the protein CSARDGLAASYEQYF.

This clonotype was recorded at least ten times. This chain links TRBV3-1 with TRBJ1-2; D is uncertain. The CDR3 sequence is 14 residues long. The V gene's germline CDR1 is LGHDT and CDR2 YNNKEL (reference sequence). V lost 3 bases to trimming and J lost 8 bases, with 16 bases between them. CDR3 DNA sequence: TGTGCCAGCAGCCATTTTATTTCTATGGCCGGCTACACCTTC. Its translation is CASSHFISMAGYTF.

Only a few counts were recorded for this clonotype. The genes are TRBV4-1 and TRBJ2-7; 7 bases agree with TRBD2. The V gene end was trimmed by 3 bases and the J gene end by 6 bases; junction bases not matched to a gene: 8. CDR3 length: 14 residues. Germline CDR1 is MGHRA and CDR2 is YSYEKL. CDR3 nucleotide sequence: TGCGCCAGCAGCCAGGGACTACTCCTAAGCGAGCAGTACTTC. This encodes CASSQGLLLSEQYF.

V usage is TRBV3-1 and J usage is TRBJ1-2, with D unclear. The CDR3 length is 17 residues. V was clipped by 11 bases and J by 0 bases, with 25 bases between them. Germline CDR1 is LGHDT and CDR2 is YNNKEL (reference sequence). The CDR3 sequence: CAFSLVDIYLANYGYTF. The DNA of the CDR3 is TGTGCCTTCAGTTTAGTTGACATCTACTTAGCTAACTATGGCTACACCTTC.

This clonotype was seen more than once but under ten times. The V call is TRBV12-3 or TRBV12-4, the J call TRBJ2-5; 11 nucleotides align to TRBD2. V trimming: 8 bases; J trimming: 2 bases; junction bases outside the gene matches: 7. The CDR3 spans 15 residues. In nucleotides, the CDR3 is TGTGCCAGCGGAAGAGGGACTAGCGGACAAGAGACCCAGTACTTC. It codes for CASGRGTSGQETQYF.

The rearrangement joins TRBV10-2 to TRBJ1-2; D perhaps matches TRBD1 (6 bases). Germline assignment: CDR1 WSHSY and CDR2 SAAADI. The CDR3 sequence is 13 residues long. Deletions cut 2 bases from V and 4 bases from J, with 8 bases between. CDR3: CASSERTAYGYTF. The CDR3 DNA is TGCGCCAGCAGTGAGCGGACAGCCTATGGCTACACCTTC.

This clonotype was counted a few times. This rearrangement joins TRBV12-3 or TRBV12-4 to TRBJ2-7; D is undetermined. CDR3 length: 16 residues. V dropped 1 base and J dropped 5 bases, with 18 bases sitting between them. The CDR3 coding sequence is TGTGCCAGCAGTTTAGGGGCGAGGAGTCTGAGCGACGAGCAGTACTTC. Encoded protein: CASSLGARSLSDEQYF.

V usage is TRBV28 and J usage is TRBJ2-2; 15 bases are shared with TRBD2. The ends lost 6 bases at V and 0 bases at J; junction bases unmatched: 8. Looked up from germline, CDR1 is MDHEN and CDR2 is SYDVKM. There are 19 residues in the CDR3. CDR3 coding DNA: TGTGCCAGCAGCCCCGGACTAGCGGGAGGGTTCGCGAACACCGGGGAGCTGTTTTTT. This sequence encodes CASSPGLAGGFANTGELFF.

The chain combines TRBV6-1 with TRBJ1-6; D is unclear. Trimming cost V 4 bases and J 0 bases, with 7 bases left between them. CDR3 length: 15 amino acids. The germline V gene encodes CDR1 MNHNS and CDR2 SASEGT. Written as DNA, the CDR3 is TGTGCCAGCAGTGGGCAGAGCTCCTATAATTCACCCCTCCACTTT. It encodes CASSGQSSYNSPLHF.

The rearrangement uses TRBV20-1 and TRBJ2-7, with D perhaps being TRBD1 or TRBD2 (5 bases each). Germline-derived CDR1 and CDR2 are DFQATT and SNEGSKA (reference sequence). The CDR3 covers 15 residues. V shed 5 bases and J shed 3 bases, with 20 bases lying between them. CDR3 sequence: CSARDLSGAVYEQYF. The CDR3 DNA reads as TGCAGTGCTCGGGACCTCTCAGGAGCGGTCTACGAGCAGTACTTC.

This clonotype was detected a few times. This rearrangement joins TRBV4-3 to TRBJ2-3; a possible D gene is TRBD1 (6 bases). CDR3 size: 14 residues. V gave up 4 bases and J gave up 2 bases, with 10 bases separating them. Germline V lookup: CDR1 LGHNA, CDR2 YSLEER. CDR3 sequence reads: CASSLRTVTDTQYF. The CDR3 nucleotides read TGCGCCAGCAGCCTTAGGACAGTCACAGATACGCAGTATTTT.

This clonotype came up many times. The chain combines TRBV5-1 with TRBJ2-5; D is ambiguous. The CDR3 runs 12 residues. Trimming left V 5 bases short and J 3 bases short, with 8 bases between. Germline CDR1 SGHRS, CDR2 YFSETQ. The CDR3 DNA sequence: TGCGCCAGCAGTATGGCGGAAGAGACCCAGTACTTC. Translating gives CASSMAEETQYF.